What follows are 26 T cell receptor beta chains derived from one specimen sequenced in a study of T cells in Graves' hyperthyroidism and ophthalmopathy. The source material, RNA transcripts, was used to amplify TCR beta CDR3 regions. HTBI primers were used for first-round RT-PCR of the TCR CDR3. Each CDR3 protein is one row after TCRdb ran MiXCR on the multiplex PCR reads. The data contain around 700,000 distinct CDR3 sequences, roughly 20% of them singletons. Specimen: blood. These receptors all come from a woman aged 50 to 60 with Graves' hyperthyroidism that later progressed to Graves' ophthalmopathy.

This clonotype occurred many times. DNA for the CDR3: TGTGCCAGCAGCCCAATTTGGGGACAGGGCGGCACCGGGGAGCTGTTTTTT. This codes for CASSPIWGQGGTGELFF. The rearrangement joins TRBV7-3 to TRBJ2-2; TRBD1 aligns across 9 bases. The germline gives CDR1 SGHTA, CDR2 FQGTGA. Unmatched junction bases numbered 11, after V lost 5 bases and J lost 4 bases. CDR3 length: 17 residues.

This clonotype was found many times. The V call is TRBV20-1, the J call TRBJ1-1; possibly TRBD1 for D (6 bases). The ends were cut back, 1 base at V and 2 bases at J, with 14 bases in the middle. Germline CDR1 and CDR2: DFQATT and SNEGSKA (reference sequence). This CDR3 has 15 residues. CDR3 residues: CSARAIRGRNTEAFF. CDR3 nucleotides: TGCAGTGCTAGAGCCATCAGGGGCCGTAACACTGAAGCTTTCTTT.

In this sample, this clonotype turned up many times. The rearrangement joins TRBV5-5 to TRBJ2-7; perhaps TRBD2 as D (5 bases). From germline, CDR1 is SGHKS and CDR2 YYEKEE (reference sequence). The CDR3 is made up of 14 amino acids. Deletions cut 0 bases from V and 3 bases from J, with 10 bases between. The CDR3 bases are TGTGCCAGCAGCTTGGCTGCGGGTAACTACGAGCAGTACTTC. Translation: CASSLAAGNYEQYF. Variable domain in full (rest from reference TRBV5-5 and TRBJ2-7): DAGVTQSPTHLIKTRGQQVTLRCSPISGHKSVSWYQQVLGQGPQFIFQYYEKEERGRGNFPDRFSARQFPNYSSELNVNALLLGDSALYLCASSLAAGNYEQYFGPGTRLTVT.

The sample holds many counts of this clonotype. The rearrangement joins TRBV2 to TRBJ2-7, with 7 positions matching TRBD1. V shed 4 bases, J shed 2 bases, and the junction held 5 bases outside the gene matches. Germline CDR1 is SNHLY and CDR2 is FYNNEI. The length of the CDR3 is 14 residues. CDR3 DNA: TGTGCCAGCAGTGTGGGGACAGCAGCCTACGAGCAGTACTTC. Translation gives CASSVGTAAYEQYF.

Note on this clonotype: A single base separates this from a much larger clone, so it may be a read error. The chain couples TRBV20-1 to TRBJ1-1, with D maybe TRBD1 (6 bases). Trimming took off 5 bases at V and 1 base at J, with 20 bases between the two ends. The CDR3 covers 16 residues. The germline V gene encodes CDR1 DFQATT and CDR2 SNEGSKA (reference sequence). The CDR3 DNA is TGCAGTGCTGGACGCCGGGACACTACCTCGAACACTGAAGCTTTCTTT. It codes for CSAGRRDTTSNTEAFF.

A word on this clonotype: This could be a read error, since a much larger clone is one nucleotide away. This sequence joins TRBV2 and TRBJ2-2; either TRBD1 or TRBD2 may supply D (5 bases each). The V end was cut by 5 bases, the J end by 7 bases, with 11 bases between. This CDR3 has 13 amino acids. In germline, CDR1 is SNHLY, CDR2 FYNNEI. The CDR3 DNA follows: TGTGCCAGCAGTCAGGGAGTCGTCGGGGAGCTGTTTTTT. Its translation is CASSQGVVGELFF.

This clonotype was detected many times. The gene calls are TRBV18 and TRBJ1-2; 7 positions match TRBD1. Germline V gene lookup returns CDR1 KGHSH and CDR2 LQKENI. Germline trimming cut 6 bases from V and 5 bases from J; bases unmatched to any gene: 9. CDR3 length: 14 amino acids. The CDR3 here is CASSPGTDSYGYTF. The CDR3 DNA is TGTGCCAGCTCGCCCGGGACAGACTCTTATGGCTACACCTTC.

The chain couples TRBV28 to TRBJ2-3; 8 positions match TRBD1. The CDR3 totals 13 residues. The V gene's germline CDR1 is MDHEN and CDR2 SYDVKM. The trim removed 8 bases at V and 3 bases at J, leaving 4 bases unmatched. CDR3 amino acids: CASGRQGTDTQYF. The CDR3 DNA reads as TGTGCCAGCGGAAGACAGGGGACAGATACGCAGTATTTT.

This clonotype occurred many times. The chain joins TRBV18 to TRBJ2-7; tentative D call: TRBD1 (5 bases). Germline values: CDR1 KGHSH, CDR2 LQKENI. The V gene lost 3 bases and the J gene lost 2 bases, with 11 bases spanning the gap. The length of the CDR3 is 14 residues. CDR3 region: CASSPSTATYEQYF. CDR3 nucleotide sequence: TGTGCCAGCTCACCTTCGACAGCCACCTACGAGCAGTACTTC.

The CDR3 DNA is TGTGCCAGCAGTTCCCCCCCCGACAGGCCTGGGGCCCAGTACTTC. This translates into CASSSPPDRPGAQYF. The rearrangement links TRBV6-1 to TRBJ2-5; D possibly corresponds to TRBD1 (6 bases). Trimming pared 5 bases from V and 9 bases from J, leaving 22 bases between. CDR1 and CDR2 from the germline V gene are MNHNS and SASEGT. The CDR3 is made up of 15 amino acids.

CDR3 sequence (DNA): TGTGCCAGCAGCCGATCCGGGAACTCCTACAATGAGCAGTTCTTC. Translating it yields CASSRSGNSYNEQFF. The chain is built from TRBV12-3 or TRBV12-4 and TRBJ2-1, with D tentatively TRBD2 (5 bases). The CDR3 runs to 15 residues. The V end lost 6 bases, the J end lost 0 bases, and 12 bases lay between the germline ends.

This clonotype was detected a few times. The chain uses TRBV18 and TRBJ1-6; the match to TRBD1 covers 9 bases. CDR1 is KGHSH, CDR2 LQKENI, per germline. The length of the CDR3 is 16 residues. Trimming cost V 2 bases and J 7 bases; bases outside gene matches: 6. Here the CDR3 reads CASSPGRTGANSPLHF. In DNA form, the CDR3 reads TGTGCCAGCTCACCAGGGCGGACAGGGGCAAATTCACCCCTCCACTTT.

The V call is TRBV5-6, the J call TRBJ1-3, with 8 nucleotides matching TRBD1. The junction had 4 bases not matched to a gene; V was cut back by 2 bases and J by 0 bases. The length of the CDR3 is 16 residues. The germline gives CDR1 SGHDT, CDR2 YYEEEE. As DNA, the CDR3 is TGTGCCAGCAGCTTAAGACAGGGGTTCTCTGGAAACACCATATATTTT. This gives the protein CASSLRQGFSGNTIYF.

The chain couples TRBV9 to TRBJ1-5; D gene uncertain. The CDR3 covers 15 residues. Trimming stripped 4 bases from V and 4 bases from J, with 15 bases between. Germline CDR1 reads SGDLS; CDR2 reads YYNGEE. CDR3 loop: CASSPGPVGNQPQHF. In DNA form, the CDR3 reads TGTGCCAGCAGCCCGGGCCCCGTTGGTAATCAGCCCCAGCATTTT. Complete variable domain (other parts from reference TRBV9 and TRBJ1-5): DSGVTQTPKHLITATGQRVTLRCSPRSGDLSVYWYQQSLDQGLQFLIQYYNGEERAKGNILERFSAQQFPDLHSELNLSSLELGDSALYFCASSPGPVGNQPQHFGDGTRLSIL.

The V and J genes are TRBV6-1 and TRBJ1-2; 8 bases agree with TRBD1. Trimming took 7 bases from V and 0 from J; bases not matched to a gene: 4. The CDR3 contains 14 residues. In germline, CDR1 is MNHNS, CDR2 SASEGT. CDR3 nucleotide sequence: TGTGCCAGCACCAAGGACAGGGCTAACTATGGCTACACCTTC. Residues: CASTKDRANYGYTF.

This clonotype appeared many times. The chain recombines TRBV20-1 with TRBJ2-5; 7 bases are a match to TRBD2. After removal of 4 bases from V and 4 bases from J, the junction contained 9 bases not matched to a gene. CDR1 DFQATT and CDR2 SNEGSKA come from the germline V gene (reference sequence). This CDR3 is 14 amino acids long. DNA of the CDR3: TGCAGTGCTAAGAGCGGGGCGGCGGGAGAGACCCAGTACTTC. It codes for CSAKSGAAGETQYF.

V and J are TRBV5-8 and TRBJ1-6; no firm D call. The CDR3 has 14 amino acids. V lost 0 bases and J 7 bases, leaving 8 bases between the germline ends. Germline assignment: CDR1 SGHTS and CDR2 YDEGEE. CDR3 DNA sequence: TGTGCCAGCAGCTTGGACAGCCCCAATTCACCCCTCCACTTT. Translation gives CASSLDSPNSPLHF.

A word on this clonotype: A much larger clone differs from this one at a single base, so this may be a read error. This rearrangement joins TRBV11-2 to TRBJ2-3, with 8 bases identical to TRBD2. V lost 1 base to trimming and J lost 2 bases; unmatched junction nucleotides: 11. The CDR3 is 18 residues long. Germline V gene lookup returns CDR1 SGHAT and CDR2 FQNNGV. The chain's CDR3 is CASSLVSSGGGPTDTQYF. CDR3 coding DNA: TGTGCCAGCAGCTTAGTATCCTCGGGGGGGGGTCCCACAGATACGCAGTATTTT.

A note on this clonotype: A read error may be the cause here, since a much bigger clone is one base away. The CDR3 sequence: CASSESGQGGMNTDAFF. The CDR3, as DNA: TGTGCCAGCAGTGAAAGTGGGCAGGGGGGCATGAACACTGATGCTTTCTTT. This chain uses TRBV2 with TRBJ1-1, with 7 bases identical to TRBD1. This CDR3 is 17 amino acids long. From germline, CDR1 is SNHLY and CDR2 FYNNEI.

This chain connects TRBV4-1 to TRBJ1-6; no clear D. The germline V gene has CDR1 MGHRA and CDR2 YSYEKL. V lost 3 bases and J 9 bases, leaving 12 bases between the germline ends. This CDR3 has 14 residues. CDR3 bases: TGCGCCAGCAGCCAGCCTCGACATAGTTCACCCCTCCACTTT. Translating gives CASSQPRHSSPLHF.

J is TRBJ1-1 and V is TRBV6-2 or TRBV6-3, with D uncertain. The V end lost 6 bases, the J end lost 4 bases, and 18 bases lay between the germline ends. Germline loops: CDR1 MNHEY, CDR2 SVGEGT. The CDR3 consists of 15 residues. The CDR3 DNA follows: TGTGCCAGCAGCCGGGTTGGCGGGGTTGGCACTGAAGCTTTCTTT. The encoded protein is CASSRVGGVGTEAFF.

This clonotype was detected many times. The chain recombines TRBV20-1 with TRBJ1-1; 7 bases map to TRBD1. The germline V gene encodes CDR1 DFQATT and CDR2 SNEGSKA (reference sequence). V lost 0 bases to trimming and J lost 3 bases; unmatched junction nucleotides: 7. The CDR3 spans 15 residues. The chain's CDR3 is CSARDLRGRDTEAFF. The CDR3 DNA reads TGCAGTGCTAGAGATTTAAGGGGGCGGGACACTGAAGCTTTCTTT.

This clonotype has only a few counts. V usage is TRBV7-2 and J usage is TRBJ2-5, with a tentative D call TRBD1 (6 bases). CDR3 length equals 14 residues. The V gene's germline CDR1 is SGHTA and CDR2 FQGNSA. Trimming removed 1 base from V and 5 bases from J, with 11 bases in between. DNA of the CDR3: TGTGCCAGCAGCTTAGGACAGGTCGCGGAGACCCAGTACTTC. Its translation is CASSLGQVAETQYF. Drawing the rest from reference TRBV7-2 and TRBJ2-5, the complete variable domain is GAGVSQSPSNKVTEKGKDVELRCDPISGHTALYWYRQSLGQGLEFLIYFQGNSAPDKSGLPSDRFSAERTGGSVSTLTIQRTQQEDSAVYLCASSLGQVAETQYFGPGTRLLVL.

There are many counts of this clonotype. The gene calls are TRBV18 and TRBJ1-1; 7 bases line up with TRBD1. This CDR3 spans 16 amino acids. CDR1 and CDR2 (germline): KGHSH, LQKENI. V dropped 3 bases and J dropped 0; count of bases not matched to a gene: 7. CDR3 sequence reads: CASSPDLDRVNTEAFF. The DNA for the CDR3 is TGTGCCAGCTCACCGGACTTAGACAGGGTGAACACTGAAGCTTTCTTT.

This clonotype has a handful of counts. The rearrangement joins TRBV6-1 to TRBJ2-1, with 7 positions matching TRBD2. The CDR3 consists of 16 residues. V was pared by 6 bases and J by 7 bases, with 15 bases of the junction left unmatched. Germline-derived CDR1 and CDR2 are MNHNS and SASEGT. DNA of the CDR3: TGTGCCAGCAGACAGAACCGGGACTACCGAGGGAATGAGCAGTTCTTC. Translation: CASRQNRDYRGNEQFF.

The rearrangement links TRBV20-1 to TRBJ1-3; 7 nucleotides agree with TRBD1. V lost 3 bases, J lost 1 base, and 3 bases stayed unmatched. Germline V lookup: CDR1 DFQATT, CDR2 SNEGSKA (reference sequence). CDR3 size: 14 residues. The CDR3 bases are TGCAGTGCTAGCAGGGGGATGTCTGGAAACACCATATATTTT. Residues: CSASRGMSGNTIYF.